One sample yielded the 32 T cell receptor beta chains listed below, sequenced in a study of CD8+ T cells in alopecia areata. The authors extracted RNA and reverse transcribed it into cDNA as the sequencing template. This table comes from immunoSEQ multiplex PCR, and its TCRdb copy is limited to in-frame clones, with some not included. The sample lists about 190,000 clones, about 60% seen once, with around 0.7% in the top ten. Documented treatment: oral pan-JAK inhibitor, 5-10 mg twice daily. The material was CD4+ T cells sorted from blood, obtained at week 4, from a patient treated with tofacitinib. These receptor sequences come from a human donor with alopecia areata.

This CDR3 is CAWRPGQGGTEAFF. The CDR3 bases are TGTGCCTGGAGACCGGGACAGGGGGGTACTGAAGCTTTCTTT. This chain links TRBV30 with TRBJ1-1; 11 bases are a match to TRBD1. This CDR3 region has 14 residues. CDR1 and CDR2 (germline): GTSNPN, SVGIG (reference sequence). V trimming: 3 bases; J trimming: 5 bases; junction bases outside the gene matches: 5.

The CDR3 is CASSFSTTHNEQFF. CDR3 DNA sequence: TGTGCCAGCAGTTTCTCGACTACGCACAATGAGCAGTTCTTC. The chain couples TRBV6-5 to TRBJ2-1, with TRBD2 as a possible D gene (5 bases). The CDR3 loop spans 14 amino acids. V was shortened by 4 bases and J by 5 bases, with 12 bases between the two germline ends. CDR1 MNHEY and CDR2 SVGAGI come from the germline V gene.

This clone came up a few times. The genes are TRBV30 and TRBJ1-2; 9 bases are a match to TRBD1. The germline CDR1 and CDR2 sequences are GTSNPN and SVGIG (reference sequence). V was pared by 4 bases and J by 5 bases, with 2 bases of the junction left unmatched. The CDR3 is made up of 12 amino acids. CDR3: CAWTTGGYGYTF. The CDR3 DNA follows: TGTGCCTGGACGACAGGGGGTTATGGCTACACCTTC.

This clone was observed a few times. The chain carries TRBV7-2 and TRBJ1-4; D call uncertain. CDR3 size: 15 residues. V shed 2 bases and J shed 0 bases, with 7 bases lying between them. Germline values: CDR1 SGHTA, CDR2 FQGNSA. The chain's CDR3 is CASSLQSTTNEKLFF. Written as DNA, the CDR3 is TGTGCCAGCAGCTTACAATCCACAACTAATGAAAAACTGTTTTTT.

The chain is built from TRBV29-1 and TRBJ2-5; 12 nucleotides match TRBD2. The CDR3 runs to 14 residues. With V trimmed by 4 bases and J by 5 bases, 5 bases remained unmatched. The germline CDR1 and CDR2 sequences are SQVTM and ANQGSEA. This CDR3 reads CSVGLAGGPETQYF. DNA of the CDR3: TGCAGCGTTGGCCTAGCGGGAGGGCCGGAGACCCAGTACTTC.

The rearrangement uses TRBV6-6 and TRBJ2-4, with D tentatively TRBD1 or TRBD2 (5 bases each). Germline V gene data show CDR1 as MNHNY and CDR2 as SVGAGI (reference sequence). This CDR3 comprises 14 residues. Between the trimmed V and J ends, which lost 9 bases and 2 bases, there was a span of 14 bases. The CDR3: CASADRDPKNIQYF. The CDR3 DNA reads TGTGCCAGTGCGGACCGGGACCCCAAAAACATTCAGTACTTC.

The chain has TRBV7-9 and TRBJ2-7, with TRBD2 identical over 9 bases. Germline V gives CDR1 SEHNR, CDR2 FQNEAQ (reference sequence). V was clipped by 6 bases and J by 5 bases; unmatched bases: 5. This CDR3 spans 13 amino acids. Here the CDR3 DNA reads TGTGCCAGCAGTCCGAGACTAGCGGACGAGCAGTACTTC. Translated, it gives CASSPRLADEQYF.

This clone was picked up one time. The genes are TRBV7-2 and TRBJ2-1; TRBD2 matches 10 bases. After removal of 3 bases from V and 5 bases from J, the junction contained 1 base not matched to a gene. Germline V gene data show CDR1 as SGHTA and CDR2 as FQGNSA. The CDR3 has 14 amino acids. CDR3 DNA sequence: TGTGCCAGCAGCTTCGGGACTAGCGACAATGAGCAGTTCTTC. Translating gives CASSFGTSDNEQFF.

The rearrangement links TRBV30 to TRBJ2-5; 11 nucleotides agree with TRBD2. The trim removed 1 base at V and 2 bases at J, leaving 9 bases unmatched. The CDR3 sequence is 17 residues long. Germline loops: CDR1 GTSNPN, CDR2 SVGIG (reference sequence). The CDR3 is CAWSGVGTSGVQETQYF. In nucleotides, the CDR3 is TGTGCCTGGAGTGGGGTCGGGACTAGCGGAGTTCAAGAGACCCAGTACTTC.

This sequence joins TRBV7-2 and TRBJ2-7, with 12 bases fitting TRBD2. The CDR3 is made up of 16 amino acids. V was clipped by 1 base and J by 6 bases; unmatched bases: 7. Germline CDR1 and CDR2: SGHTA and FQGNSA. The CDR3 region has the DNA TGTGCCAGCAGCTTAGGTTTGGGGACTAGCGGGCCCGAGCAGTACTTC. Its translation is CASSLGLGTSGPEQYF.

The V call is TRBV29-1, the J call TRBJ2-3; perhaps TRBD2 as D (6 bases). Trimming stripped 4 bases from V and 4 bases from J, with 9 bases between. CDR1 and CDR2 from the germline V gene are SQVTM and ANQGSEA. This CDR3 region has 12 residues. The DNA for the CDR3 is TGCAGCGTTGTGACTAGTGCAGATACGCAGTATTTT. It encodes CSVVTSADTQYF.

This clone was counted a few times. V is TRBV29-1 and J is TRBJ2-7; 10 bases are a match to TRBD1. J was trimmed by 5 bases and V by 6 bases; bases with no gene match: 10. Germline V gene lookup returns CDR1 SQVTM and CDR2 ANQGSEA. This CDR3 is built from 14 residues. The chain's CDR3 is CSVQRGTGVNEQYF. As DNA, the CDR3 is TGCAGCGTGCAGCGGGGGACAGGGGTCAACGAGCAGTACTTC.

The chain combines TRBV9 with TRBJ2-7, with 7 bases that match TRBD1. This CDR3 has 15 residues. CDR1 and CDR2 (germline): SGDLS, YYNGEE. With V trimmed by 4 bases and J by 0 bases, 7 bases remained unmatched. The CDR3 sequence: CASSPQTGSSYEQYF. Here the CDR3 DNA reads TGTGCCAGCAGCCCCCAGACAGGGAGCTCCTACGAGCAGTACTTC.

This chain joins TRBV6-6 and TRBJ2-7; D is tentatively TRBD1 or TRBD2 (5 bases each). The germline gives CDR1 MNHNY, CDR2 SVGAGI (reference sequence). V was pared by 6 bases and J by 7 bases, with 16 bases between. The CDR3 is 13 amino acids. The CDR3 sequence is CASRGTQRWEQYF. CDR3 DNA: TGTGCCAGCAGAGGGACCCAGAGGTGGGAGCAGTACTTC.

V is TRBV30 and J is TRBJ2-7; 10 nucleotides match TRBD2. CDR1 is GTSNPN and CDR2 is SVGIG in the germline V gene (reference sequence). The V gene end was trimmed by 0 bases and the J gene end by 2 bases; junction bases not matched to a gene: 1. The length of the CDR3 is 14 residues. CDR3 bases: TGTGCCTGGAGTGTAAGCGGGAGGGCCTACGAGCAGTACTTC. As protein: CAWSVSGRAYEQYF.

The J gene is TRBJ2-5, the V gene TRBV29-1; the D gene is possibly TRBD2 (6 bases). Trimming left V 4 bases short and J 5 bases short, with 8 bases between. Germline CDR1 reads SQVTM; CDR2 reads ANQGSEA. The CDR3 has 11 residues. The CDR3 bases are TGCAGCGTTGGGGGGGAGGAGACCCAGTACTTC. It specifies CSVGGEETQYF.

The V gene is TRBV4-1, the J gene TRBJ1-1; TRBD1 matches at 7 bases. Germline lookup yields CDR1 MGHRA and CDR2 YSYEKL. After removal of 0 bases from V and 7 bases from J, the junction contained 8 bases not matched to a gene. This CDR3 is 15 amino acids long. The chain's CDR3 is CASSQDDRGRREAFF. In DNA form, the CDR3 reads TGCGCCAGCAGCCAAGATGATAGGGGGCGGCGTGAAGCTTTCTTT.

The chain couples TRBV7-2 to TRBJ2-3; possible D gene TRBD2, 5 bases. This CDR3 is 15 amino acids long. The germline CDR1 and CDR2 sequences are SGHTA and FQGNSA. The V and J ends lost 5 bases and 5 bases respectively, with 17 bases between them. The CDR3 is CASSALADQGDTQYF. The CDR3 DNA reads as TGTGCCAGCAGCGCTCTAGCCGACCAAGGAGATACGCAGTATTTT.

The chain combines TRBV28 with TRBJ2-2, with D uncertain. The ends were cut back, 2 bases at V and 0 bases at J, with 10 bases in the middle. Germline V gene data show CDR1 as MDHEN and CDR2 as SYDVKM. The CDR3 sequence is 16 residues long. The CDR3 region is CASSLAGGANTGELFF. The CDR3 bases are TGTGCCAGCAGTTTAGCTGGCGGCGCGAACACCGGGGAGCTGTTTTTT.

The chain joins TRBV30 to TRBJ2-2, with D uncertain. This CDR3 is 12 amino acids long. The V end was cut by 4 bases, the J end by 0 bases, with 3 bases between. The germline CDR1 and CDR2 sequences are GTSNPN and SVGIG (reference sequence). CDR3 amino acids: CAWNTNTGELFF. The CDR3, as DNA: TGTGCCTGGAACACGAACACCGGGGAGCTGTTTTTT.

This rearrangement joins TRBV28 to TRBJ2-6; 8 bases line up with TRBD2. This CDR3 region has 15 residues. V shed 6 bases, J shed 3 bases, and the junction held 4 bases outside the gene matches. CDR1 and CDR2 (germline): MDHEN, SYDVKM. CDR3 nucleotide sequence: TGTGCCAGCAGCCCGGGGGGGCTTGGGGCCAACGTCCTGACTTTC. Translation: CASSPGGLGANVLTF.

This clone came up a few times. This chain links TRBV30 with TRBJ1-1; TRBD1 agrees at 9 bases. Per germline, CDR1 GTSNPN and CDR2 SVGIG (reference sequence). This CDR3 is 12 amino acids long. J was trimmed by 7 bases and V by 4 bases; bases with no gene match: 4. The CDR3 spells CAWTRQGDEAFF. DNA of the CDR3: TGTGCCTGGACAAGACAGGGGGATGAAGCTTTCTTT.

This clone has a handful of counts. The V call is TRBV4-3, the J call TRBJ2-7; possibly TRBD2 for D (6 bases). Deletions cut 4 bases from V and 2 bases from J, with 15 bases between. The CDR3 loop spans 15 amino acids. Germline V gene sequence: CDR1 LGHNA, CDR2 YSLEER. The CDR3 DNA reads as TGCGCCAGCAGCCCCTCCCAGGGACTCGCCTACGAGCAGTACTTC. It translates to CASSPSQGLAYEQYF.

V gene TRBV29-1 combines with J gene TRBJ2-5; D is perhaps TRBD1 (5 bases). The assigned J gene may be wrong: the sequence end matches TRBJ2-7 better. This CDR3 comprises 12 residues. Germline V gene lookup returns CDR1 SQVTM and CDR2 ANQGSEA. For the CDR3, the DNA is TGCAGCGTGAAAAGGCAGGGCTACGAGCAGTACTTC. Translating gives CSVKRQGYEQYF.

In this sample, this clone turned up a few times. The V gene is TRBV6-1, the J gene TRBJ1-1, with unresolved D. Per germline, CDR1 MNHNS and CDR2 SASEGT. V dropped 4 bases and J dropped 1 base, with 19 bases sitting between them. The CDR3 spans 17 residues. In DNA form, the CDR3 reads TGTGCCAGCAGTGGGTTTCTCGGAGGAGTGACGAACACTGAAGCTTTCTTT. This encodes CASSGFLGGVTNTEAFF.

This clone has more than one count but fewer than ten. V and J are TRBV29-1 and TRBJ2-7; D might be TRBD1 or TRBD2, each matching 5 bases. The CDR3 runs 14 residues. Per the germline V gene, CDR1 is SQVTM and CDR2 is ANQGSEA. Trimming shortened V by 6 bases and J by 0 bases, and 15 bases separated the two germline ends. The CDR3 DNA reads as TGCAGCGTCGTCCGGGACCGGAGCTCCTACGAGCAGTACTTC. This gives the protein CSVVRDRSSYEQYF.

CDR3 sequence (DNA): TGTGCCAGCACCCCTTCGGGTACGGGGCAGTACTTC. Translation: CASTPSGTGQYF. The chain employs TRBV2 and TRBJ2-7; D ambiguous. V was pared by 7 bases and J by 9 bases, with 16 bases between. The CDR3 has 12 residues. Germline lookup yields CDR1 SNHLY and CDR2 FYNNEI.

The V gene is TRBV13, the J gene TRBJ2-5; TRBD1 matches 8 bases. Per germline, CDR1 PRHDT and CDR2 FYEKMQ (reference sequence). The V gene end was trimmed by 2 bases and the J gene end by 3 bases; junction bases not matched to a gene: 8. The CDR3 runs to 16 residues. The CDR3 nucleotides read TGTGCCAGCAGCTTAAGGTCAGGACAGGGAAAAGAGACCCAGTACTTC. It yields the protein CASSLRSGQGKETQYF. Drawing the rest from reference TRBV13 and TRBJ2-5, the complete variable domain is AAGVIQSPRHLIKEKRETATLKCYPIPRHDTVYWYQQGPGQDPQFLISFYEKMQSDKGSIPDRFSAQQFSDYHSELNMSSLELGDSALYFCASSLRSGQGKETQYFGPGTRLLVL.

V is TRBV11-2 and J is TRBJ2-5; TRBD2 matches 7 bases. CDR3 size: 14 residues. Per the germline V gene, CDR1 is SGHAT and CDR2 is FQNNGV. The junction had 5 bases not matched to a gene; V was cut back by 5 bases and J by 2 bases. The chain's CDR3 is CASSPSGTQETQYF. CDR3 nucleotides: TGTGCCAGCAGCCCAAGCGGGACGCAAGAGACCCAGTACTTC.

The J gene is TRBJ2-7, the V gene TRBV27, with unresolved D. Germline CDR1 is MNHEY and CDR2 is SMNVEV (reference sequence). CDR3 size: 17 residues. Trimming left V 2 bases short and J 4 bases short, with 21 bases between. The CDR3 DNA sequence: TGTGCCAGCAGTTTACAAGTAAGAACCCACGTCCCGTACGAGCAGTACTTC. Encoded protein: CASSLQVRTHVPYEQYF.

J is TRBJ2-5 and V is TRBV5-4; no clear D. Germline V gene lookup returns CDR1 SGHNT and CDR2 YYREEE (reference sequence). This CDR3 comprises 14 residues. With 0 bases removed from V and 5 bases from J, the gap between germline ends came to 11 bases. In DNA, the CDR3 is TGTGCCAGCAGCTTGGTTGGGGTACGGGAGACCCAGTACTTC. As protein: CASSLVGVRETQYF. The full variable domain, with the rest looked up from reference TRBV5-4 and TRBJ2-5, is ETGVTQSPTHLIKTRGQQVTLRCSSQSGHNTVSWYQQALGQGPQFIFQYYREEENGRGNFPPRFSGLQFPNYSSELNVNALELDDSALYLCASSLVGVRETQYFGPGTRLLVL.

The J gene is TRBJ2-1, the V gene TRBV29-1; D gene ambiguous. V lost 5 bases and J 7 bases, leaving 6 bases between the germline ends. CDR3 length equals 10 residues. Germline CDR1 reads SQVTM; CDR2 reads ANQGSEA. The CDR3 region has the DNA TGCAGCGTTACTCTTAATGAGCAGTTCTTC. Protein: CSVTLNEQFF.